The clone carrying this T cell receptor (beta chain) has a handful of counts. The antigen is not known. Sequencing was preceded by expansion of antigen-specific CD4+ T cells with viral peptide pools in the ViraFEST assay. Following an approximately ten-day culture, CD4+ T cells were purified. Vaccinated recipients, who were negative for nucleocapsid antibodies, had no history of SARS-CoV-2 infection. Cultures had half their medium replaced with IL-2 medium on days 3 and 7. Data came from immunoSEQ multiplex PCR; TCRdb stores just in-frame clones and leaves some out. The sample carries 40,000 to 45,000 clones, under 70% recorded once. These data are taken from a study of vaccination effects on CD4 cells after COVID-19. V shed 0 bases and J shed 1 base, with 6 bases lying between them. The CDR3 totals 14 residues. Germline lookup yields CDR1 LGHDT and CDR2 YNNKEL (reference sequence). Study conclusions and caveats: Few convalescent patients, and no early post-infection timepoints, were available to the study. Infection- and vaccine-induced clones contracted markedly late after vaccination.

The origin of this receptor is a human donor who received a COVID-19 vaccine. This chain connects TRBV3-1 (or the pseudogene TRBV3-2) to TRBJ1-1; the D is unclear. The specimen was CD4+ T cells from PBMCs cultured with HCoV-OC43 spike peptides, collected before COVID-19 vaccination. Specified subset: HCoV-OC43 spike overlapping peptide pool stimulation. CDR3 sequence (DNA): TGTGCCAGCAGCCAAGACCCAGGGAACACTGAAGCTTTCTTT. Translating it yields CASSQDPGNTEAFF.